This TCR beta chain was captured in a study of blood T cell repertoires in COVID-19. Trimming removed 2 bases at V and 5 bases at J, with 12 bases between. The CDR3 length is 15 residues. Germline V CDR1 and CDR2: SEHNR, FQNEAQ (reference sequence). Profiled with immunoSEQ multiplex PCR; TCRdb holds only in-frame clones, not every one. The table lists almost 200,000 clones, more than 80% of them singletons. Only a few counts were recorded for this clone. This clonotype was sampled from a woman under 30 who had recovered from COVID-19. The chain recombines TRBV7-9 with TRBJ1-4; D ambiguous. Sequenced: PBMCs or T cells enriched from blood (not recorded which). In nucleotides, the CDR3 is TGTGCCAGCAGCTTAACGGGCGGGGAGAATGAAAAACTGTTTTTT. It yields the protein CASSLTGGENEKLFF.